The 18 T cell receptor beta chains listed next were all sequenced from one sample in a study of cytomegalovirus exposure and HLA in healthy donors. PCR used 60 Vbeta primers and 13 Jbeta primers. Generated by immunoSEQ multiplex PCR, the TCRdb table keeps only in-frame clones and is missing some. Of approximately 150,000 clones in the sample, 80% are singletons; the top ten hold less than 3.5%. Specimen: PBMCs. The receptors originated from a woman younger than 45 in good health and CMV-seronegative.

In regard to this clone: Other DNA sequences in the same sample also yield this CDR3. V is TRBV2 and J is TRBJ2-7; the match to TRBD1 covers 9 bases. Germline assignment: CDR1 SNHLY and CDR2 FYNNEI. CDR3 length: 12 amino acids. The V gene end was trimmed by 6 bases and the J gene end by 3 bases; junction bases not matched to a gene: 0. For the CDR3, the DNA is TGTGCCAGCAGGGACAGGGGCTACGAGCAGTACTTC. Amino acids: CASRDRGYEQYF.

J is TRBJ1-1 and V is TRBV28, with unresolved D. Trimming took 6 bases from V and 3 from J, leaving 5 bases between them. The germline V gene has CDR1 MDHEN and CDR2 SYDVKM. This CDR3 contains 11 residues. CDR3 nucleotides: TGTGCCAGCAGCCTAGACACTGAAGCTTTCTTT. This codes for CASSLDTEAFF.

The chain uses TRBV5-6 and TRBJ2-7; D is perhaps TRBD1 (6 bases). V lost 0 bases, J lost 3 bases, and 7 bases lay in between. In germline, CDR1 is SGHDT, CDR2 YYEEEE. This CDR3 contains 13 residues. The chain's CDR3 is CASSLGGLYEQYF. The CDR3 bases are TGTGCCAGCAGCTTGGGGGGGCTCTACGAGCAGTACTTC.

Here the CDR3 DNA reads TGTGCCAGCAGTGACGGCCTAGCGGGACCCTCGGCTAAGCAGTTCTTC. It specifies CASSDGLAGPSAKQFF. The chain employs TRBV2 and TRBJ2-1; TRBD2 matches at 9 bases. The V segment lost 3 bases and the J segment 11 bases; nucleotides outside the gene matches: 14. Looked up from germline, CDR1 is SNHLY and CDR2 is FYNNEI. The length of the CDR3 is 16 residues.

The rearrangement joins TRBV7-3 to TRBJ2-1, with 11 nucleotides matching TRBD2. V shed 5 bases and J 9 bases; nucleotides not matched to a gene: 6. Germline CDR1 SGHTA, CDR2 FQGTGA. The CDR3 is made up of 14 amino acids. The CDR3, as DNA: TGTGCCAGCAGCATTAGCGGGGGGGCCGCTGAGCAGTTCTTC. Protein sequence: CASSISGGAAEQFF.

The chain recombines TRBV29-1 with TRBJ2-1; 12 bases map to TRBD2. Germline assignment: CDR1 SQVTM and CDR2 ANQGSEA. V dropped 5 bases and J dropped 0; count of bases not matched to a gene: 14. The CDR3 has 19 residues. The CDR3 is CSVLLPPGLAGSSYNEQFF. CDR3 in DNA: TGCAGCGTTCTCCTACCCCCGGGACTAGCGGGCAGCTCCTACAATGAGCAGTTCTTC.

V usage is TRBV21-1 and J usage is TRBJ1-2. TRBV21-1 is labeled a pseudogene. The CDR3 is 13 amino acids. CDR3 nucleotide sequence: TGTGCCAGCAGCAAAGACGGGAACTATGGCTACACCTTC. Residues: CASSKDGNYGYTF.

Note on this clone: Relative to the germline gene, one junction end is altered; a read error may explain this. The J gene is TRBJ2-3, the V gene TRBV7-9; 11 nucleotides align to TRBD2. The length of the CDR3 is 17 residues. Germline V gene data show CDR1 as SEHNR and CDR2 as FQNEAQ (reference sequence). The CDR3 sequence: CSSSLYVSGRAGDTQYF. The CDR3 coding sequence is TGTTCCAGCAGCTTATATGTTAGCGGGAGGGCTGGAGATACGCAGTATTTT.

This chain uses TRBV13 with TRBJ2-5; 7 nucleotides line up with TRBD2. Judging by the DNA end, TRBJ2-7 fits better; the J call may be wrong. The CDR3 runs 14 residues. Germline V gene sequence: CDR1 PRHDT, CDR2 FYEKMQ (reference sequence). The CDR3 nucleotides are TGTGCCAGCAGCCTAAGCGGGACCCCCTACGAGCAGTACTTC. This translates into CASSLSGTPYEQYF.

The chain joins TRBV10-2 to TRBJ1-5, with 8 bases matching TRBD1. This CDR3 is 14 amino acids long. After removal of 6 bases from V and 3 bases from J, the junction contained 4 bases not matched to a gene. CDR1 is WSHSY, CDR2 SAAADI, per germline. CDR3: CASSGDRSNQPQHF. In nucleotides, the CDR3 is TGCGCCAGCAGCGGGGACAGGTCCAATCAGCCCCAGCATTTT.

CDR3 residues: CASSRLMAQAANEQFF. For the CDR3, the DNA is TGCGCCAGCAGCCGATTGATGGCCCAGGCAGCCAATGAGCAGTTCTTC. The chain links TRBV5-1 to TRBJ2-1; D is unclear. Germline values: CDR1 SGHRS, CDR2 YFSETQ. Trimming cost V 4 bases and J 6 bases, with 20 bases left between them. The CDR3 totals 16 residues.

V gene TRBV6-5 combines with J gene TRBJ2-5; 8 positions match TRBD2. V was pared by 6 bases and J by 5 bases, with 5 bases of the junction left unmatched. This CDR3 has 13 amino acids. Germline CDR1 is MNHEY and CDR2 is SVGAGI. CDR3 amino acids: CASSVAGSETQYF. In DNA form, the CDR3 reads TGTGCCAGCAGCGTAGCGGGATCGGAGACCCAGTACTTC.

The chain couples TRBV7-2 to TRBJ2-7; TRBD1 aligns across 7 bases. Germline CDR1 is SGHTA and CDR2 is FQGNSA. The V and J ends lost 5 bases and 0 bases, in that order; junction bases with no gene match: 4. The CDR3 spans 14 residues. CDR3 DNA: TGTGCCAGCAGCCCGGGACAGACCTCCTACGAGCAGTACTTC. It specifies CASSPGQTSYEQYF.

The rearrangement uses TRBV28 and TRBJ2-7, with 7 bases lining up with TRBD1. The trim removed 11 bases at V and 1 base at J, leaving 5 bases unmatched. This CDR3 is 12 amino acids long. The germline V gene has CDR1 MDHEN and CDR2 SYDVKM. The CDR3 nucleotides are TGTGCCTGCCGGGACAGATCCTACGAGCAGTACTTC. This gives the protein CACRDRSYEQYF.

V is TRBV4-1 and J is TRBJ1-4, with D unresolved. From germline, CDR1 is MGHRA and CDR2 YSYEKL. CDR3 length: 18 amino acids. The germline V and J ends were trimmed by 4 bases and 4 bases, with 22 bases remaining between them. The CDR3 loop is CASSPGGLNDPFNEKLFF. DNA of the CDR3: TGCGCCAGCAGCCCGGGCGGACTCAACGACCCCTTTAATGAAAAACTGTTTTTT.

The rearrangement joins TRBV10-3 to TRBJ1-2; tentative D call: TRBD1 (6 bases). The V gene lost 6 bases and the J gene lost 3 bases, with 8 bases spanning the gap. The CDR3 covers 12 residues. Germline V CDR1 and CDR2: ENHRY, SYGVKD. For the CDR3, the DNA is TGTGCCATCAGGGCAGGGGACTATGGCTACACCTTC. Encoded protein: CAIRAGDYGYTF.

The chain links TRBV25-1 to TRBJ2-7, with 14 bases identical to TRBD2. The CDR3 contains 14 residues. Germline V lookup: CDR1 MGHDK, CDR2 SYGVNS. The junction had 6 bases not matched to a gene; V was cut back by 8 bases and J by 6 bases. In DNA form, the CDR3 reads TGTGCCAGCGGACTGGGACTAGCGGGAGTCGAGCAGTACTTC. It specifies CASGLGLAGVEQYF.

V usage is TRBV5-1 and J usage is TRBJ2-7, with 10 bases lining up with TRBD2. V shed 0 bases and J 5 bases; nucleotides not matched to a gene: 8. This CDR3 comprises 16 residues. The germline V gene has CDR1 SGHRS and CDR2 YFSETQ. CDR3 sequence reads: CASSLVRASGSHEQYF. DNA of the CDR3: TGCGCCAGCAGCTTGGTTCGGGCTAGCGGGAGCCACGAGCAGTACTTC.